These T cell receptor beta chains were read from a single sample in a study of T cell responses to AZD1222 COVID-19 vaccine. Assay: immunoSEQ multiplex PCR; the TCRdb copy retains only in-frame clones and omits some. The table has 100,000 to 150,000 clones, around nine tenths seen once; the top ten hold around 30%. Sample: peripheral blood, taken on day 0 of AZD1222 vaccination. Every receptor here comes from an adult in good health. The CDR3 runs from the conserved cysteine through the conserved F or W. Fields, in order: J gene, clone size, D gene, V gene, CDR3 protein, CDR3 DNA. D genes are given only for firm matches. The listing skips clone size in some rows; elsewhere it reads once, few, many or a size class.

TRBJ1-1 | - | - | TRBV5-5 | CASSLGVTEAFF | TGTGCCAGCAGCCTCGGCGTCACTGAAGCTTTCTTT
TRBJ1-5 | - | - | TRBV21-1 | CASSKGGQGPSNSNQPQHF | TGTGCCAGCAGCAAAGGCGGGCAGGGACCTAGTAATAGCAATCAGCCCCAGCATTTT
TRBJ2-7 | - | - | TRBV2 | CASIRGTGGPSYEQYF | TGTGCCAGCATCCGGGGAACGGGGGGCCCGAGCTACGAGCAGTACTTC
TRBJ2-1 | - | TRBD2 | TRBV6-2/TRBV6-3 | CASSLGTSGMNEQFF | TGTGCCAGCAGCCTCGGGACTAGCGGTATGAATGAGCAGTTCTTC
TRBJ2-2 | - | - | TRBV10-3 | CAISAPLGVTANTGELFF | TGTGCCATCAGCGCTCCCCTCGGAGTTACCGCGAACACCGGGGAGCTGTTTTTT
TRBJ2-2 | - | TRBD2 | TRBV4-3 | CASSQKLAGDTGELFF | TGCGCCAGCAGCCAAAAACTAGCGGGGGACACCGGGGAGCTGTTTTTT
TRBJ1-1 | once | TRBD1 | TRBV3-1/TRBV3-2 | CASSQGDRGFLNTEAFF | TGTGCCAGCAGCCAGGGGGACAGGGGGTTTTTGAACACTGAAGCTTTCTTT
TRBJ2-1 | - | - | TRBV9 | CASSRSGTNNEQFF | TGTGCCAGCAGCAGATCCGGGACAAACAATGAGCAGTTCTTC
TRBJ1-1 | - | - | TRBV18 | CASSPSGSTEAFF | TGTGCCAGCTCCCCCTCAGGGTCTACTGAAGCTTTCTTT
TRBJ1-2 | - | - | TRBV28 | CASRATGREYGYTF | TGTGCCAGCAGAGCCACCGGGAGGGAGTATGGCTACACCTTC
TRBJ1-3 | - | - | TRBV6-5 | CASRDNAGTGNTIYF | TGTGCCAGCAGGGATAACGCAGGGACTGGAAACACCATATATTTT
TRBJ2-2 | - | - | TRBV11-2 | CASSSSNPGELFF | TGTGCCAGCAGCTCCTCTAATCCCGGGGAGCTGTTTTTT
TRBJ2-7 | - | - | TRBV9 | CASSVGGGGSYEQYF | TGTGCCAGCAGCGTAGGGGGAGGGGGCTCCTACGAGCAGTACTTC
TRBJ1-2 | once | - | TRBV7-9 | CASSPDGVGGYTF | TGTGCCAGCAGCCCCGACGGGGTGGGTGGCTACACCTTC
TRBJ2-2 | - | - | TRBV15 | CATSREGIAGTGELFF | TGTGCCACCAGCAGAGAAGGAATCGCGGGTACCGGGGAGCTGTTTTTT
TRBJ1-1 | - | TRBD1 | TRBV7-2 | CASRVTGDTEAFF | TGTGCCAGCAGGGTTACAGGGGACACTGAAGCTTTCTTT
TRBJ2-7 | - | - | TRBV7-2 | CASSGRLGSGEQYF | TGTGCCAGCAGCGGCCGCCTAGGCTCGGGGGAGCAGTACTTC
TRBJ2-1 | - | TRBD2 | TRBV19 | CASSIGLAGVGEQFF | TGTGCCAGTAGTATTGGGCTAGCGGGAGTGGGGGAGCAGTTCTTC
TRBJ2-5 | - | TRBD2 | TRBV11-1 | CASSPQRGVQETQYF | TGTGCCAGCAGCCCTCAGCGGGGGGTACAAGAGACCCAGTACTTC
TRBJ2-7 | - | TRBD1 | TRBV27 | CASSLKTPGGTSSYEQYF | TGTGCCAGCAGTCTTAAAACTCCAGGGGGCACCTCCTCCTACGAGCAGTACTTC
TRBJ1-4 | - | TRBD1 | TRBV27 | CASSFFRTGNEKLFF | TGTGCCAGCAGTTTCTTCCGGACAGGGAACGAAAAACTGTTTTTT
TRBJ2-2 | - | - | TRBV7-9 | CASSLDGNTGELFF | TGTGCCAGCAGCTTAGACGGGAACACCGGGGAGCTGTTTTTT
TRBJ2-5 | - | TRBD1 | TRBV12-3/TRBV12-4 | CASSWDSTGTQYF | TGTGCCAGCAGTTGGGACAGTACCGGGACCCAGTACTTC
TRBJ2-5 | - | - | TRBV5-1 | CASSGSPGASETQYF | TGCGCCAGCAGCGGCAGCCCCGGGGCGTCGGAGACCCAGTACTTC
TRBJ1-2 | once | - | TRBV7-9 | CASSRPQRQPLGYGYTF | TGTGCCAGCAGCCGTCCCCAGAGACAACCACTTGGCTATGGCTACACCTTC
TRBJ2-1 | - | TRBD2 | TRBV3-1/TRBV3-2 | CASSYRTSGATYNEQFF | TGTGCCAGCAGTTATAGGACTAGCGGGGCTACTTACAATGAGCAGTTCTTC
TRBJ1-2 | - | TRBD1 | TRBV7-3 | CASSKDREDGYTF | TGTGCCAGCAGCAAGGACAGGGAGGATGGCTACACCTTC
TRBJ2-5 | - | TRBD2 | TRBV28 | CASSLGLAGFQETQYF | TGTGCCAGCAGTTTGGGACTAGCGGGATTCCAAGAGACCCAGTACTTC
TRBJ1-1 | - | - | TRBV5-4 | CASSSDTNTEAFF | TGTGCCAGCAGTTCGGACACGAACACTGAAGCTTTCTTT
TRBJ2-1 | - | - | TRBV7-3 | CASSLNGPGLKNEQFF | TGTGCCAGCAGCTTAAATGGTCCGGGACTCAAAAATGAGCAGTTCTTC
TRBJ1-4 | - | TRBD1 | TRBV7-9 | CASSPGTVNEKLFF | TGTGCCAGCAGCCCCGGGACAGTTAATGAAAAACTGTTTTTT
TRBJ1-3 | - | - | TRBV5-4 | CASSLGGQSTGNTIYF | TGTGCCAGCAGCTTAGGTGGACAGTCTACTGGAAACACCATATATTTT
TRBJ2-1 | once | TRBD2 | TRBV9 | CASSSHGTSGGSYNEQFF | TGTGCCAGCAGCTCACATGGGACTAGCGGGGGGTCCTACAATGAGCAGTTCTTC
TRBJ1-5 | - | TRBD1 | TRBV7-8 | CASSPRDRRKLHQPQHF | TGTGCCAGCAGCCCCAGGGACAGAAGGAAGTTACATCAGCCCCAGCATTTT
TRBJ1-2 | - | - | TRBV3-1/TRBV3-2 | CASSQDLFSLRYGYTF | TGTGCCAGCAGCCAAGACCTCTTTAGTTTACGCTATGGCTACACCTTC
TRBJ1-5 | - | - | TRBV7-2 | CASSLDGAANQPQHF | TGTGCCAGCAGCTTAGATGGGGCAGCTAATCAGCCCCAGCATTTT
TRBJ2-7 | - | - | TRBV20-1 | CSAPRGHEQYF | TGCAGTGCCCCACGGGGCCACGAGCAGTACTTC
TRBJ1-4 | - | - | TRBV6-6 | CASTPRGNRDEKLFF | TGTGCCAGCACCCCTCGGGGGAACAGAGACGAAAAACTGTTTTTT
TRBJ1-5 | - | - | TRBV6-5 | CASSYSGQNSNQPQHF | TGTGCCAGCAGTTACTCTGGGCAGAATAGCAATCAGCCCCAGCATTTT
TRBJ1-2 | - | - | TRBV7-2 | CASTPRTEILGYTF | TGTGCCAGCACCCCCCGGACAGAAATTCTGGGCTACACCTTC
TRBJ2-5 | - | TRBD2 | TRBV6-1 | CASSEALGLAGGTQYF | TGTGCCAGCAGTGAAGCGCTAGGGCTAGCGGGGGGGACCCAGTACTTC
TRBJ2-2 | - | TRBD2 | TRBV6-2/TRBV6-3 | CASSYGAGADTGELFF | TGTGCCAGCAGTTACGGGGCGGGAGCGGACACCGGGGAGCTGTTTTTT